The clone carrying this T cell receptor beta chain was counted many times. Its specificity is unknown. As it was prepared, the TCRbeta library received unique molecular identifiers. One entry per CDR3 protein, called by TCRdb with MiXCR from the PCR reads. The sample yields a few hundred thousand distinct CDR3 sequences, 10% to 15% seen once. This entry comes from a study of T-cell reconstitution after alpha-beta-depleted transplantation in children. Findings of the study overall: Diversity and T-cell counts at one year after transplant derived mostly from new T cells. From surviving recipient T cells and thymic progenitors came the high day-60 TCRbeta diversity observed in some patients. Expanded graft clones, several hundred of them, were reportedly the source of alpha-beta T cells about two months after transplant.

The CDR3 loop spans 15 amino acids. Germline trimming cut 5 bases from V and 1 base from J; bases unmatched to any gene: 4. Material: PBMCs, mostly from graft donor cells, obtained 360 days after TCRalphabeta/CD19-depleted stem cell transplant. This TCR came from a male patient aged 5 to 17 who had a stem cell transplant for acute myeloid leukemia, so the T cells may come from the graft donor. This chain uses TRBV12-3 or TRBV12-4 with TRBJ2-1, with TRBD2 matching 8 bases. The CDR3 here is CASSGTSGSYNEQFF. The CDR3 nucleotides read TGTGCCAGCAGTGGAACTAGCGGATCCTACAATGAGCAGTTCTTC.